Below, 9 T cell receptor beta chains from the same sample are listed, as sequenced in a study of vaccination and CD4 T cells after COVID-19. Treatment defined: 10-day PBMC culture with coronavirus spike peptide pools or control peptides (ViraFEST assay). The Oncomine TCR Beta short-read assay was what sequenced the DNA obtained from cultured CD4+ T cells. TCRdb used MiXCR to reprocess the PCR reads, holding one entry per CDR3 protein. The sample lists over 9,000 distinct CDR3 sequences; roughly 45% were seen once. These receptors' antigens are unknown. The sequenced sample was CD4+ T cells from blood, cultured in vitro. The receptors derive from a human donor who had recovered from COVID-19.

The CDR3 spells CASPAGRGEAFF. The CDR3 nucleotides are TGTGCCAGCCCCGCCGGGAGGGGTGAAGCTTTCTTT. V is TRBV21-1 and J is TRBJ1-1. TRBV21-1 is tagged as a pseudogene. The CDR3 runs 12 residues.

This chain connects TRBV20-1 to TRBJ1-2, with a weak D call TRBD1 (6 bases). The CDR3 contains 14 residues. The germline V gene encodes CDR1 DFQATT and CDR2 SNEGSKA (reference sequence). The V gene lost 3 bases and the J gene lost 1 base, with 12 bases spanning the gap. The CDR3 loop reads CSASLRTVNYGYTF. CDR3 sequence (DNA): TGCAGTGCTAGCCTCCGGACAGTTAACTATGGCTACACCTTC.

This clonotype was seen only once. The V gene is TRBV5-6, the J gene TRBJ1-1; possibly TRBD1 for D (5 bases). This CDR3 spans 13 amino acids. V was trimmed by 3 bases and J by 11 bases, leaving 17 bases between them. The germline gives CDR1 SGHDT, CDR2 YYEEEE. The CDR3 reads CASSSPTGGEAFF. In DNA, the CDR3 is TGTGCCAGCAGCTCACCGACCGGAGGGGAGGCTTTCTTT. The complete variable domain, with remaining parts taken from reference TRBV5-6 and TRBJ1-1, reads DAGVTQSPTHLIKTRGQQVTLRCSPKSGHDTVSWYQQALGQGPQFIFQYYEEEERQRGNFPDRFSGHQFPNYSSELNVNALLLGDSALYLCASSSPTGGEAFFGQGTRLTVV.

This clonotype has a handful of counts. The V gene is TRBV10-3, the J gene TRBJ2-7; TRBD1 agrees at 9 bases. The CDR3 loop spans 15 amino acids. After removal of 3 bases from V and 2 bases from J, the junction contained 5 bases not matched to a gene. Germline loops: CDR1 ENHRY, CDR2 SYGVKD. The CDR3 bases are TGTGCCATCAGTGATCCAGGGACAGGGCCCTACGAGCAGTACTTC. Translated: CAISDPGTGPYEQYF.

CDR3 nucleotide sequence: TGTGCCAGCACAGGGCCTTTACTTAACTATGGCTACACCTTC. This encodes CASTGPLLNYGYTF. The chain recombines TRBV12-3 or TRBV12-4 with TRBJ1-2; possibly TRBD1 for D (5 bases). CDR3 length: 14 residues. V shed 7 bases and J shed 1 base, with 13 bases lying between them.

This clonotype was seen a few times. As DNA, the CDR3 is TGTGCCAGCAGCCCGATGGGACTAACACACAATGAGCAGTTCTTC. Translating it yields CASSPMGLTHNEQFF. The chain joins TRBV9 to TRBJ2-1; 7 nucleotides line up with TRBD2. Germline lookup yields CDR1 SGDLS and CDR2 YYNGEE. Germline trimming cut 4 bases from V and 5 bases from J; bases unmatched to any gene: 9. The CDR3 extends over 15 amino acids.

V and J are TRBV7-6 and TRBJ2-7; TRBD1 matches 8 bases. This CDR3 contains 13 residues. Germline values: CDR1 SGHVS, CDR2 FNYEAQ. Trimming took 4 bases from V and 7 from J; bases not matched to a gene: 6. The CDR3 is CASSSRQGWEQYF. Written as DNA, the CDR3 is TGTGCCAGCAGCTCCCGACAGGGGTGGGAGCAGTACTTC.

The chain combines TRBV12-3 or TRBV12-4 with TRBJ2-2, with D possibly TRBD1 on 7 matching bases. V shed 4 bases and J shed 4 bases, with 10 bases lying between them. CDR3 length: 14 amino acids. The CDR3 sequence: CASSWRGLTGELFF. CDR3 DNA: TGTGCCAGCAGTTGGAGGGGGCTCACCGGGGAGCTGTTTTTT.

With respect to this clonotype: A much larger clone differs from this one at a single base, so this may be a read error. V gene TRBV10-1 combines with J gene TRBJ1-5; D remains unclear. The ends were cut back, 11 bases at V and 4 bases at J, with 6 bases in the middle. The CDR3 has 10 residues. CDR1 is WNHNN, CDR2 SYGVQD, per germline (reference sequence). The CDR3, as DNA: TGCGCCGGGAGGAATCAGCCCCAGCATTTT. It specifies CAGRNQPQHF.